One and the same sample provided the 18 T cell receptor beta chains below, sequenced in a study of identical twins. One entry per CDR3 protein results from TCRdb running MiXCR on the 5' RACE reads. The data contain some 1,700,000 distinct CDR3 sequences, under 35% of them singletons. Material for sequencing was cord blood. The receptor set was obtained from a newborn girl in good health.

This clonotype appeared once. CDR3 sequence reads: CASSPKLAQPQHF. CDR3 DNA sequence: TGTGCCAGCTCACCAAAGTTGGCTCAGCCCCAGCATTTT. J is TRBJ1-5 and V is TRBV18; no clear D gene. The V gene's germline CDR1 is KGHSH and CDR2 LQKENI. V was clipped by 2 bases and J by 6 bases, with 8 bases between them. The CDR3 has 13 amino acids.

The chain recombines TRBV7-2 with TRBJ1-2; TRBD1 might be the D (5 bases). The V gene lost 1 base and the J gene lost 7 bases, with 13 bases spanning the gap. This CDR3 has 14 residues. Germline V gene data show CDR1 as SGHTA and CDR2 as FQGNSA. As DNA, the CDR3 is TGTGCCAGCAGCTTAGTAGAGGGGTTCGGTGGCTACACCTTC. Its translation: CASSLVEGFGGYTF.

This clonotype was picked up many times. This rearrangement joins TRBV28 to TRBJ2-7, with a weak D call TRBD1 (5 bases). Germline lookup yields CDR1 MDHEN and CDR2 SYDVKM. The CDR3 has 15 amino acids. V lost 1 base and J lost 1, with 11 bases in between. CDR3 loop: CASSLFPTVSYEQYF. The DNA of the CDR3 is TGTGCCAGCAGTTTATTCCCGACAGTTTCCTACGAGCAGTACTTC.

In this sample, this clonotype turned up once. The rearrangement links TRBV6-1 to TRBJ1-2; D possibly corresponds to TRBD1 (5 bases). Trimming took 7 bases from V and 2 from J, leaving 11 bases between them. The CDR3 extends over 13 amino acids. Germline values: CDR1 MNHNS, CDR2 SASEGT. CDR3: CASNTDRNYGYTF. The CDR3 DNA sequence: TGTGCCAGCAATACCGACAGAAACTATGGCTACACCTTC.

This clonotype has only a few counts. CDR3 region: CSARDPRVWNIQYF. CDR3 DNA sequence: TGCAGTGCTAGAGATCCCAGGGTGTGGAACATTCAGTACTTC. The V call is TRBV20-1, the J call TRBJ2-4; D might be TRBD1 (5 bases). The CDR3 consists of 14 residues. Germline values: CDR1 DFQATT, CDR2 SNEGSKA (reference sequence). The V end lost 0 bases, the J end lost 7 bases, and 13 bases lay between the germline ends.

This clonotype occurred a few times. The chain has TRBV5-1 and TRBJ2-3, with TRBD2 identical over 7 bases. This CDR3 has 15 residues. Germline CDR1 reads SGHRS; CDR2 reads YFSETQ. Unmatched junction bases numbered 5, after V lost 2 bases and J lost 2 bases. CDR3 residues: CASSFSGTHTDTQYF. The CDR3 DNA reads TGCGCCAGCAGCTTCAGCGGGACTCACACAGATACGCAGTATTTT.

As for this clonotype: One end of the junction fails to match germline, which may point to a read error. J is TRBJ2-4 and V is TRBV28; 11 bases agree with TRBD2. CDR1 MDHEN and CDR2 SYDVKM come from the germline V gene. This CDR3 is built from 18 residues. The CDR3 DNA reads as TGTGCCGGCAGCCCACTAGCGGGAGCGACCTTAGCCAAAAACATTCAGTACTTC. Its protein is CAGSPLAGATLAKNIQYF.

In its sample, this clonotype was seen once. The junction does not match germline at one end; this may be a read error. In DNA form, the CDR3 reads TGCAGCGTTCTACTAGCGGGGGGTCTGAGCTCCTACGATGAGCAGTTCTTC. Protein sequence: CSVLLAGGLSSYDEQFF. V usage is TRBV29-1 and J usage is TRBJ2-1; 12 nucleotides agree with TRBD2. Germline assignment: CDR1 SQVTM and CDR2 ANQGSEA. This CDR3 comprises 17 residues.

The J gene is TRBJ2-1, the V gene TRBV21-1; the table assigns TRBD2, which was not confirmed against the DNA. TRBV21-1 is a pseudogene. CDR3 length equals 15 residues. The CDR3 DNA reads TGTGCCAGCAGTAACCGACTAGCGGCGTACAATGAGCAGTTCTTC. Translation gives CASSNRLAAYNEQFF.

This clonotype was detected a few times. The chain combines TRBV28 with TRBJ2-1; D gene ambiguous. V was trimmed by 10 bases and J by 4 bases, leaving 8 bases between them. The germline gives CDR1 MDHEN, CDR2 SYDVKM. This CDR3 comprises 11 residues. DNA for the CDR3: TGTGCCACCCGGTTGTACAATGAGCAGTTCTTC. It is translated as CATRLYNEQFF.

The chain has TRBV6-6 and TRBJ1-4; possibly TRBD1 for D (6 bases). In germline, CDR1 is MNHNY, CDR2 SVGAGI (reference sequence). The CDR3 is made up of 15 amino acids. V lost 6 bases and J lost 0, with 11 bases in between. This CDR3 is CASRGRTATNEKLFF. The CDR3, as DNA: TGTGCCAGCAGGGGGAGGACAGCAACTAATGAAAAACTGTTTTTT.

This clonotype has more than one count but fewer than ten. This chain joins TRBV5-1 and TRBJ1-4, with TRBD1 matching 7 bases. V lost 4 bases and J lost 5; bases outside the gene matches: 8. CDR3 length: 15 residues. CDR1 is SGHRS and CDR2 is YFSETQ in the germline V gene. CDR3 coding DNA: TGCGCCAGCAGCACCGGACAGGTACCCAATGAAAAACTGTTTTTT. Protein sequence: CASSTGQVPNEKLFF.

The chain employs TRBV12-3 or TRBV12-4 and TRBJ2-7, with 12 positions matching TRBD2. V shed 1 base and J 7 bases; nucleotides not matched to a gene: 17. The CDR3 covers 19 residues. CDR3: CASSLGLAGGGISYNEQYF. CDR3 sequence (DNA): TGTGCCAGCAGTTTAGGGCTAGCGGGAGGGGGTATCTCCTACAATGAGCAGTACTTC.

This clonotype was seen a handful of times. The chain recombines TRBV11-1 with TRBJ2-3; 7 bases align to TRBD1. The CDR3 has 15 residues. V trimming: 3 bases; J trimming: 4 bases; junction bases outside the gene matches: 7. The germline gives CDR1 SGHAT, CDR2 FQDESV (reference sequence). The CDR3 is CASSFDRVYADTQYF. CDR3 coding DNA: TGTGCCAGCAGCTTCGACAGGGTATACGCAGATACGCAGTATTTT.

About this clonotype itself: Sequence at one end of the junction differs from germline and may be a read error. The gene calls are TRBV9 and TRBJ2-1, with 12 bases matching TRBD1. The CDR3 runs 15 residues. Per the germline V gene, CDR1 is SGDLS and CDR2 is YYNGEE. The CDR3 sequence: CASSVGTGGVYERFF. DNA of the CDR3: TGTGCCAGCAGCGTCGGGACAGGGGGCGTTTATGAGCGGTTCTTC.

On this clonotype itself: A read error is possible here, since a much larger clone lies one base away. The chain is built from TRBV28 and TRBJ2-1; 9 bases map to TRBD2. The last part of the DNA fits TRBJ2-7 better; the J call may be wrong. Germline assignment: CDR1 MDHEN and CDR2 SYDVKM. CDR3 size: 14 residues. The CDR3 nucleotides read TGTGCCAGCGGGGGACTAGCTGCCTACAATGAGCAGTACTTC. Its translation: CASGGLAAYNEQYF.

This chain connects TRBV4-1 to TRBJ2-1; D remains ambiguous. Germline CDR1 MGHRA, CDR2 YSYEKL. The V and J ends lost 4 bases and 9 bases respectively, with 13 bases between them. CDR3 size: 13 residues. The CDR3 DNA reads as TGCGCCAGCAGCCTGGGAACAATTCCTGAGCAGTTCTTC. As protein: CASSLGTIPEQFF.

This clonotype was seen a few times. The rearrangement joins TRBV28 to TRBJ1-5; D might be TRBD1 (6 bases). Germline V gene lookup returns CDR1 MDHEN and CDR2 SYDVKM. Trimming took off 5 bases at V and 0 bases at J, with 14 bases between the two ends. The CDR3 loop spans 16 amino acids. CDR3 DNA: TGTGCCAGCAGTCTGCCACAGGGTAATAGCAATCAGCCCCAGCATTTT. Protein sequence: CASSLPQGNSNQPQHF.